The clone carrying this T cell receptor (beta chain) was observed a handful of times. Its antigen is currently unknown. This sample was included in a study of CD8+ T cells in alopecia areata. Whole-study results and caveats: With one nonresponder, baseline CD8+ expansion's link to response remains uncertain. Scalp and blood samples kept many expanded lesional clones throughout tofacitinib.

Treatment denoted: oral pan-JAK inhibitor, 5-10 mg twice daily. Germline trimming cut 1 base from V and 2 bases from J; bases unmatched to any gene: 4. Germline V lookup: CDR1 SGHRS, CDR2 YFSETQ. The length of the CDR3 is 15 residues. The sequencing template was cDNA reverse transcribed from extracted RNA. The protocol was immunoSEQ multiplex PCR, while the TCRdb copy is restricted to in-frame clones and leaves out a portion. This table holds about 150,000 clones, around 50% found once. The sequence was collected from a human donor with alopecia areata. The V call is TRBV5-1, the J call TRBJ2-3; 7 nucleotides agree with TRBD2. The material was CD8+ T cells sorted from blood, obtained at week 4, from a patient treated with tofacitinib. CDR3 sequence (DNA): TGCGCCAGCAGCTTGTTGCGGGGGTCCACAGATACGCAGTATTTT. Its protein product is CASSLLRGSTDTQYF.